This passage covers 5 T cell receptor beta chains from one sample sequenced in a study of sequential checkpoint blockade in melanoma. Assay used: immunoSEQ multiplex PCR; TCRdb lists only in-frame clones, some missing. The table lists roughly 28,000 clones, 77% of them singletons. The treatment: randomized to nivolumab then ipilimumab (arm A) or the reverse (arm B). Sequences were derived from CD8+ T cells sorted from blood (inferred from file names), sampled from a patient given nivolumab and ipilimumab in sequence. The receptors were sampled from a human donor with melanoma.

This chain links TRBV4-1 with TRBJ2-3, with a weak D call TRBD1 (6 bases). V gave up 4 bases and J gave up 2 bases, with 10 bases separating them. The germline V gene has CDR1 MGHRA and CDR2 YSYEKL. This CDR3 has 14 residues. CDR3 DNA: TGCGCCAGCAGCCTTACAGGGTACACAGATACGCAGTATTTT. Translation: CASSLTGYTDTQYF.

This CDR3 is CASSATSGVYVEQFF. As DNA, the CDR3 is TGTGCCAGTAGTGCGACTAGCGGGGTATATGTTGAGCAGTTCTTC. This sequence joins TRBV19 and TRBJ2-1; TRBD2 agrees at 11 bases. V gave up 5 bases and J gave up 9 bases; unmatched junction bases: 9. The length of the CDR3 is 15 residues. Germline assignment: CDR1 LNHDA and CDR2 SQIVND (reference sequence). The variable domain in full, completed from reference TRBV19 and TRBJ2-1, reads DGGITQSPKYLFRKEGQNVTLSCEQNLNHDAMYWYRQDPGQGLRLIYYSQIVNDFQKGDIAEGYSVSREKKESFPLTVTSAQKNPTAFYLCASSATSGVYVEQFFGPGTRLTVL.

The chain employs TRBV4-1 and TRBJ2-2; TRBD2 matches 8 bases. Germline V lookup: CDR1 MGHRA, CDR2 YSYEKL. With 0 bases clipped from V and 5 bases from J, the junction kept 2 bases outside the gene matches. CDR3 length: 15 residues. The CDR3 region has the DNA TGCGCCAGCAGCCAAGAGGGCGGGAGGACCGGGGAGCTGTTTTTT. Translating it yields CASSQEGGRTGELFF.

The chain is built from TRBV4-1 and TRBJ1-1; D ambiguous. The CDR3 has 11 residues. The germline gives CDR1 MGHRA, CDR2 YSYEKL. V dropped 9 bases and J dropped 4 bases, with 9 bases sitting between them. The CDR3 sequence: CASSRGTEAFF. In DNA, the CDR3 is TGCGCCAGTTCTCGGGGCACTGAAGCTTTCTTT.

This clone was detected only once. The chain employs TRBV30 and TRBJ1-1; 9 bases map to TRBD1. The germline V gene has CDR1 GTSNPN and CDR2 SVGIG (reference sequence). With 5 bases clipped from V and 0 bases from J, the junction kept 19 bases outside the gene matches. This CDR3 contains 19 residues. The CDR3 nucleotides are TGTGCCTGGGAGGGGGGACAGGGAGTCTTGGGCCACCTGAACACTGAAGCTTTCTTT. Amino acid sequence: CAWEGGQGVLGHLNTEAFF.